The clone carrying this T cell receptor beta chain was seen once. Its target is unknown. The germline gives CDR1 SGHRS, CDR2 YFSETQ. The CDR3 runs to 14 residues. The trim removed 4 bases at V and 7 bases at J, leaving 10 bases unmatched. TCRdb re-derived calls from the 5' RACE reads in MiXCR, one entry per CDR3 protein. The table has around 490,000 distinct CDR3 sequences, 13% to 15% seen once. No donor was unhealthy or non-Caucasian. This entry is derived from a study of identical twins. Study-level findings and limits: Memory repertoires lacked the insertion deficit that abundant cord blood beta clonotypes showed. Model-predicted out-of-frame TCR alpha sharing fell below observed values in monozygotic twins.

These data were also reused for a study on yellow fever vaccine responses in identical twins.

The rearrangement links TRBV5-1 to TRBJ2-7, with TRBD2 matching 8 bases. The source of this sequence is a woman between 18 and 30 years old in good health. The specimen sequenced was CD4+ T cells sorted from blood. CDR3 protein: CASSPESGRYEQYF. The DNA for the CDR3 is TGCGCCAGCAGCCCAGAGAGCGGGAGATATGAGCAGTACTTC. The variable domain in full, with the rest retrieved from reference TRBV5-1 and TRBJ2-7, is KAGVTQTPRYLIKTRGQQVTLSCSPISGHRSVSWYQQTPGQGLQFLFEYFSETQRNKGNFPGRFSGRQFSNSRSEMNVSTLELGDSALYLCASSPESGRYEQYFGPGTRLTVT.